The next 31 T cell receptor beta chains were all read from a single sample in a study of patients and donors after allogeneic stem cell transplantation. TCRdb analysed the RT-PCR reads with MiXCR anew, one entry per CDR3 protein. The profile shows about 150,000 distinct CDR3 sequences, 24% of them singletons. Sequencing was performed on blood, either unsorted or a sorted T cell fraction (not recorded which). Receptors were obtained from a human donor who was either an allogeneic HSCT recipient or a stem cell or donor lymphocyte infusion donor (not recorded which). It is not recorded whose cells these are; they may come from a transplant donor.

The CDR3 coding sequence is TGCGCCAGCAGCTTGACCTCCGGTAAATGGGCAGATACGCAGTATTTT. Amino acids: CASSLTSGKWADTQYF. The genes are TRBV5-1 and TRBJ2-3; no firm D call. CDR3 length: 16 residues. V was clipped by 1 base and J by 4 bases, with 16 bases between them. Per the germline V gene, CDR1 is SGHRS and CDR2 is YFSETQ.

This clonotype has only a few counts. V and J are TRBV14 and TRBJ2-7; D remains ambiguous. The CDR3 consists of 12 residues. The germline V gene has CDR1 SGHDN and CDR2 FVKESK. Deletions cut 5 bases from V and 2 bases from J, with 7 bases between. The CDR3 protein is CASSFHTYEQYF. In DNA, the CDR3 is TGTGCCAGCAGCTTCCACACCTACGAGCAGTACTTC.

The table lists this clonotype with a few counts. V usage is TRBV6-6 and J usage is TRBJ1-1; D call uncertain. The CDR3 length is 13 residues. Germline V gene sequence: CDR1 MNHNY, CDR2 SVGAGI (reference sequence). V lost 6 bases and J 4 bases, leaving 12 bases between the germline ends. The CDR3 DNA reads TGTGCCAGCAGGGTAGGCCCGGGCACTGAAGCTTTCTTT. This codes for CASRVGPGTEAFF.

V gene TRBV12-3 or TRBV12-4 combines with J gene TRBJ2-1, with D possibly matching TRBD2 (6 bases). There are 14 residues in the CDR3. V was trimmed by 1 base and J by 2 bases, leaving 6 bases between them. In DNA form, the CDR3 reads TGTGCCAGCAGTTTAGGGACTACCTACAATGAGCAGTTCTTC. Residues: CASSLGTTYNEQFF.

Only a few counts were recorded for this clonotype. The gene calls are TRBV14 and TRBJ1-3; D not certain. This CDR3 is 12 amino acids long. The V gene's germline CDR1 is SGHDN and CDR2 FVKESK. Trimming took 1 base from V and 4 from J, leaving 2 bases between them. For the CDR3, the DNA is TGTGCCAGCAGCCAAGGGGGAAACACCATATATTTT. This encodes CASSQGGNTIYF.

The chain links TRBV12-3 or TRBV12-4 to TRBJ1-5; 8 bases line up with TRBD1. The J segment lost 7 bases and the V segment lost 3 bases, leaving 5 bases of the junction unmatched. The CDR3 is 14 residues long. The CDR3 loop is CASSLGQEVQPQHF. CDR3 nucleotides: TGTGCCAGCAGTTTGGGACAGGAGGTCCAGCCCCAGCATTTT.

V and J are TRBV20-1 and TRBJ2-7, with 8 bases fitting TRBD2. The CDR3 spans 15 residues. Germline lookup yields CDR1 DFQATT and CDR2 SNEGSKA (reference sequence). Losses at the gene ends were 2 bases for V and 5 bases for J; bases not matched to a gene: 11. The CDR3 nucleotides read TGCAGTGCTAGAACCCCCAGCGGGGGCCGGGACGAGCAGTACTTC. This codes for CSARTPSGGRDEQYF.

This clonotype was found many times. V gene TRBV12-3 or TRBV12-4 combines with J gene TRBJ1-6, with a possible D match to TRBD1 (5 bases). CDR3 length equals 14 residues. V was cut by 0 bases and J by 5 bases, with 5 bases left in between. Here the CDR3 DNA reads TGTGCCAGCAGTTTAGCAGGGGATAATTCACCCCTCCACTTT. It codes for CASSLAGDNSPLHF.

The table lists this clonotype with a few counts. The chain employs TRBV12-3 or TRBV12-4 and TRBJ2-5; 7 bases align to TRBD2. After removal of 6 bases from V and 2 bases from J, the junction contained 6 bases not matched to a gene. This CDR3 spans 14 amino acids. The CDR3 spells CASSQRGGQETQYF. As DNA, the CDR3 is TGTGCCAGCAGCCAGCGGGGTGGACAAGAGACCCAGTACTTC.

The V call is TRBV20-1, the J call TRBJ2-1; 8 bases agree with TRBD2. The CDR3 is 14 amino acids. V lost 4 bases to trimming and J lost 7 bases; unmatched junction nucleotides: 9. Germline lookup yields CDR1 DFQATT and CDR2 SNEGSKA (reference sequence). The CDR3 sequence: CSAISGGWTNEQFF. The CDR3 DNA follows: TGCAGTGCTATCAGCGGGGGTTGGACTAATGAGCAGTTCTTC.

This clonotype was seen more than once but under ten times. The chain recombines TRBV18 with TRBJ1-1; D possibly corresponds to TRBD1 (6 bases). Germline CDR1 is KGHSH and CDR2 is LQKENI. Trimming left V 1 base short and J 14 bases short, with 14 bases between. The CDR3 length is 12 residues. The CDR3 spells CASSPRPAGVFF. In DNA form, the CDR3 reads TGTGCCAGCTCACCACGGCCGGCAGGGGTATTCTTT.

This clonotype was seen repeatedly, ten times or more. The chain is built from TRBV7-2 and TRBJ1-5; no reliable D call. The V gene lost 1 base and the J gene lost 3 bases, with 7 bases spanning the gap. This CDR3 has 14 amino acids. The germline V gene has CDR1 SGHTA and CDR2 FQGNSA. CDR3 in amino acids: CASSLDRNNQPQHF. CDR3 in DNA: TGTGCCAGCAGCTTAGATCGGAACAATCAGCCCCAGCATTTT.

This clonotype was detected only a few times. The chain joins TRBV4-3 to TRBJ1-2, with a weak D call TRBD1 (6 bases). The CDR3 has 16 amino acids. V lost 0 bases to trimming and J lost 6 bases, with 17 bases between them. CDR1 and CDR2 from the germline V gene are LGHNA and YSLEER. As DNA, the CDR3 is TGCGCCAGCAGCCAAGATAGGATCGTCGGGGGCGATGGCTACACCTTC. Residues: CASSQDRIVGGDGYTF.

The chain is built from TRBV2 and TRBJ2-7; no clear D gene. Germline V lookup: CDR1 SNHLY, CDR2 FYNNEI. CDR3 length: 11 residues. V lost 7 bases and J 8 bases, leaving 12 bases between the germline ends. CDR3 bases: TGTGCCAGCAAAGCCTTTGACAAGCAGTACTTC. It yields the protein CASKAFDKQYF.

The chain has TRBV24-1 and TRBJ2-1, with D tentatively TRBD2 (5 bases). The CDR3 sequence is 13 residues long. Trimming took 4 bases from V and 6 from J, leaving 9 bases between them. The germline V gene encodes CDR1 KGHDR and CDR2 SFDVKD. The CDR3 sequence: CATSEEGVNEQFF. In DNA, the CDR3 is TGTGCCACCAGTGAAGAGGGCGTCAATGAGCAGTTCTTC.

This clonotype has just a few counts. The V call is TRBV7-9, the J call TRBJ1-2, with D uncertain. This CDR3 has 14 residues. Trimming stripped 0 bases from V and 8 bases from J, with 13 bases between. The germline gives CDR1 SEHNR, CDR2 FQNEAQ (reference sequence). The CDR3 is CASSLAGSLDGYTF. As DNA, the CDR3 is TGTGCCAGCAGCTTAGCAGGGTCACTCGACGGCTACACCTTC. The entire variable domain, with the rest obtained from reference TRBV7-9 and TRBJ1-2, is as follows: DTGVSQNPRHKITKRGQNVTFRCDPISEHNRLYWYRQTLGQGPEFLTYFQNEAQLEKSRLLSDRFSAERPKGSFSTLEIQRTEQGDSAMYLCASSLAGSLDGYTFGSGTRLTVV.

The chain carries TRBV5-6 and TRBJ1-2; a possible D gene is TRBD1 (5 bases). Deletions cut 2 bases from V and 6 bases from J, with 17 bases between. This CDR3 spans 15 amino acids. Germline V gene lookup returns CDR1 SGHDT and CDR2 YYEEEE. The CDR3 DNA reads TGTGCCAGCAGCTTAGAGGGGACCAGGATGGATGGCTACACCTTC. Translating gives CASSLEGTRMDGYTF.

This clonotype was counted at least ten times. This chain connects TRBV6-5 to TRBJ1-1; a weak D match, TRBD1 (6 bases). This CDR3 comprises 15 residues. The germline gives CDR1 MNHEY, CDR2 SVGAGI. V lost 1 base and J lost 0, with 9 bases in between. This chain's CDR3 is CASSYWGGLNTEAFF. CDR3 coding DNA: TGTGCCAGCAGTTACTGGGGGGGGCTGAACACTGAAGCTTTCTTT.

The chain couples TRBV7-9 to TRBJ1-2, with D perhaps matching TRBD1 (5 bases). Looked up from germline, CDR1 is SEHNR and CDR2 is FQNEAQ (reference sequence). Between the trimmed V and J ends, which lost 2 bases and 4 bases, there was a span of 14 bases. CDR3 size: 15 residues. CDR3 residues: CASSLRDSGRYGYTF. CDR3 sequence (DNA): TGTGCCAGCAGCTTAAGAGACAGCGGCCGCTATGGCTACACCTTC.

The J gene is TRBJ1-2, the V gene TRBV30; 8 bases fit TRBD1. Per germline, CDR1 GTSNPN and CDR2 SVGIG (reference sequence). Germline trimming cut 0 bases from V and 6 bases from J; bases unmatched to any gene: 6. The CDR3 sequence is 14 residues long. The CDR3 loop reads CAWSVLPGGDGYTF. DNA of the CDR3: TGTGCCTGGAGTGTACTTCCAGGGGGCGATGGCTACACCTTC.

The chain recombines TRBV10-3 with TRBJ1-1, with D tentatively TRBD1 (6 bases). The CDR3 loop spans 13 amino acids. Germline V gene lookup returns CDR1 ENHRY and CDR2 SYGVKD. Deletions cut 11 bases from V and 3 bases from J, with 16 bases between. The DNA for the CDR3 is TGTGCCTGTACACAGGGAGGGGACACTGAAGCTTTCTTT. Translation: CACTQGGDTEAFF.

In this sample, this clonotype turned up once. V gene TRBV20-1 combines with J gene TRBJ2-1; D possibly corresponds to TRBD1 (7 bases). Trimming took off 5 bases at V and 10 bases at J, with 12 bases between the two ends. Germline CDR1 is DFQATT and CDR2 is SNEGSKA (reference sequence). This CDR3 region has 11 residues. DNA for the CDR3: TGCAGTGCTTCCAGGGGGGACGAGCAGTTCTTC. It translates to CSASRGDEQFF.

This rearrangement joins TRBV29-1 to TRBJ2-5; D uncertain. The CDR3 covers 13 residues. The V end lost 4 bases, the J end lost 1 base, and 10 bases lay between the germline ends. Germline values: CDR1 SQVTM, CDR2 ANQGSEA. The CDR3 region is CSVARTGQETQYF. The CDR3 coding sequence is TGCAGCGTTGCCCGGACGGGCCAAGAGACCCAGTACTTC. Full variable domain (rest looked up from reference TRBV29-1 and TRBJ2-5): SAVISQKPSRDICQRGTSLTIQCQVDSQVTMMFWYRQQPGQSLTLIATANQGSEATYESGFVIDKFPISRPNLTFSTLTVSNMSPEDSSIYLCSVARTGQETQYFGPGTRLLVL.

The chain recombines TRBV20-1 with TRBJ2-1; tentatively, D is TRBD2 (6 bases). Germline CDR1 DFQATT, CDR2 SNEGSKA (reference sequence). This CDR3 comprises 16 residues. V was trimmed by 6 bases and J by 1 base, leaving 19 bases between them. CDR3: CSAKTGTGGSYNEQFF. For the CDR3, the DNA is TGCAGTGCGAAGACCGGGACTGGCGGGTCCTACAATGAGCAGTTCTTC.

This clonotype came up a few times. The rearrangement joins TRBV30 to TRBJ2-3; D ambiguous. This CDR3 comprises 12 residues. V lost 4 bases and J 1 base, leaving 6 bases between the germline ends. The germline CDR1 and CDR2 sequences are GTSNPN and SVGIG (reference sequence). Here the CDR3 DNA reads TGTGCCTGGAACACAGGCACAGATACGCAGTATTTT. Amino acids: CAWNTGTDTQYF.

This clonotype was counted a few times. CDR3 amino acids: CASLTVGDNTGELFF. The CDR3 nucleotides read TGTGCCAGCCTCACAGTGGGGGATAACACCGGGGAGCTGTTTTTT. The chain links TRBV7-9 to TRBJ2-2; D may be TRBD1 or TRBD2 (5 bases each). The CDR3 is 15 amino acids. Germline V gives CDR1 SEHNR, CDR2 FQNEAQ (reference sequence). The V and J ends lost 8 bases and 2 bases respectively, with 15 bases between them.

The V and J genes are TRBV29-1 and TRBJ2-4; 7 bases agree with TRBD2. CDR3 length: 16 amino acids. From germline, CDR1 is SQVTM and CDR2 ANQGSEA. The ends lost 1 base at V and 7 bases at J; junction bases unmatched: 13. This chain's CDR3 is CSVEVGGEGLANIQYF. The CDR3 DNA follows: TGCAGCGTTGAAGTTGGAGGGGAGGGTCTGGCGAACATTCAGTACTTC.

This rearrangement joins TRBV5-1 to TRBJ2-3; maybe TRBD2 (6 bases). CDR1 and CDR2 from the germline V gene are SGHRS and YFSETQ. This CDR3 contains 13 residues. V was cut by 10 bases and J by 3 bases, with 15 bases left in between. CDR3 region: CAGGIGPTDTQYF. The CDR3 bases are TGCGCCGGGGGGATTGGCCCTACAGATACGCAGTATTTT. Based on the CDR3 plus reference TRBV5-1 and TRBJ2-3, the full variable domain is KAGVTQTPRYLIKTRGQQVTLSCSPISGHRSVSWYQQTPGQGLQFLFEYFSETQRNKGNFPGRFSGRQFSNSRSEMNVSTLELGDSALYLCAGGIGPTDTQYFGPGTRLTVL.

This rearrangement joins TRBV5-1 to TRBJ2-7, with D unresolved. The ends were cut back, 0 bases at V and 1 base at J, with 8 bases in the middle. The germline gives CDR1 SGHRS, CDR2 YFSETQ. The CDR3 sequence is 14 residues long. CDR3 sequence reads: CASSLEDPSYEQYF. CDR3 in DNA: TGCGCCAGCAGCTTGGAAGACCCTTCCTACGAGCAGTACTTC.

The chain employs TRBV7-9 and TRBJ1-3, with a tentative D call TRBD1 (6 bases). The CDR3 is made up of 16 amino acids. V shed 5 bases and J shed 0 bases, with 14 bases lying between them. Germline CDR1 is SEHNR and CDR2 is FQNEAQ (reference sequence). The DNA of the CDR3 is TGTGCCAGCAGCCCCAGACAGGTGAACTCTGGAAACACCATATATTTT. It specifies CASSPRQVNSGNTIYF.

The chain recombines TRBV29-1 with TRBJ2-1, with 12 nucleotides matching TRBD2. Looked up from germline, CDR1 is SQVTM and CDR2 is ANQGSEA. The CDR3 has 12 residues. Trimming removed 3 bases from V and 14 bases from J; junction bases left unmatched: 5. In DNA, the CDR3 is TGCAGCGTTGACCCTAGCGGGAGGGGCGAGTTCTTC. Amino acids: CSVDPSGRGEFF.